This entry concerns a single T cell receptor beta chain. Its antigen is currently unknown. Production of TCR beta cDNA relied on 5'RACE template switching with UMIs. For each CDR3 protein, TCRdb gives one entry from its re-call of the 5' RACE reads, without DNA. The sample includes a few hundred thousand distinct CDR3 sequences. The data stem from a study of T cells expressing NK-cell markers. Study-wide background: Among eight sequenced donors, seven carried HCMV seropositivity while one was seronegative. Study-wide findings and caveats: The leading position in the CD3+CD56-NKG2C+ fraction of a handful of donors also went to these clonotypes.

The sample taken for sequencing was blood T cells: a sorted CD56 or NKG2C T cell subset, CD4+ or CD8+ T cells, or bulk PBMC T cells (not recorded which). This TCR derives from a man aged 18-70 years in good health.

Here the CDR3 reads CASSEVNPDGSYEQYF. This rearrangement joins TRBV6-1 to TRBJ2-7; TCRdb outputs TRBD1, but without DNA this stays unchecked. The CDR3 has 16 amino acids. Per the germline V gene, CDR1 is MNHNS and CDR2 is SASEGT.